This T cell receptor beta chain was observed in a study of beta chain features in type 1 diabetes (dated by TCRdb to about 2018). About the full investigation: Mean age, gender distribution, total cell number and subset yield were not different between patients and healthy donors. In the study, recently diagnosed type 1 diabetes patients and matched healthy donors were compared on the TCRB repertoires of their sorted circulating CD4+ T cell subsets. Whereas all 30 or so donors provided naive and central memory subsets, regulatory and stem cell-like memory subsets were isolated from just 8 patients and about 8 healthy donors. Across all samples, approximately 98,000,000 sorted cells were examined, and cell number per subset correlated strongly with RNA yield. The paper as a whole reports these results and caveats: Fewer insertions and more nucleotide deletions at VDJ recombination sites were observed in patients with type 1 diabetes, implying thymic rearrangement abnormalities. Naive, central memory and regulatory TCRB repertoires appeared to be more alike among patients than among healthy donors. Because small numbers of individuals were included in the HLA sub-analyses, any influence of HLA type on TCRB rearrangement was left unresolved. Because cDNA was sequenced instead of genomic DNA, activated cells with high expression could be over-represented, although the groups did not differ in activation or CD3 levels. PCR might favor shorter templates, but patient and control samples were amplified and corrected together, so any skew would affect both groups equally. A moderate but significant shortening of TCRB CDR3 length was observed in type 1 diabetes patients in all four CD4+ subsets.

Taken from the germline V gene (reference sequence), the CDR1 and CDR2 loops are LNHNV and YYDKDF. V sheds 1 base and J sheds 0 bases, leaving 7 bases between their ends. The CDR3 starts with the cysteine, ends with the phenylalanine, and has 14 residues. The CDR3 DNA has 42 bases and is translated from base 1. From each donor, a single peripheral blood sample of around 120 mL on average was drawn into heparinised tubes. A BD FACSAria II was used to sort naive, central memory, regulatory and stem cell-like memory CD4+ T cells with a panel that included CD45RO, CCR7, CD25, CD127, CD95 and CD27. A purity above 95% was achieved for all sorted populations. PBMCs were isolated immediately by Lymphoprep density gradient centrifugation and stained directly without culture. So that batch effects would be minimized, each experiment stained and sorted samples in pairs, pairing one healthy donor with one patient.

The entire amount of isolated RNA was reverse transcribed using the High Capacity cDNA Reverse Transcription Kit, so the sequenced TCRB transcripts were expressed ones. Deep immunoSEQ sequencing was performed on naive, central memory and regulatory T cell samples, with an average of roughly 3.6 million total reads per sample. After sorted cells were lysed in RLT buffer, RNA was extracted with DNase-treated RNeasy Micro or Mini kits, with the choice depending on cell number. Each cell subset was processed separately to prevent cross-contamination, with patient and healthy donor samples processed together. The immunoSEQ multiplex PCR was used to amplify TCRB sequences from cDNA, yielding 87-bp fragments that span the CDR3 region. Amplicons were sequenced on the Illumina HiSeq platform. The paper's data handling went like this. PCR bias was corrected computationally using synthetic template baselines, and reads within Hamming distance 2 were collapsed, with unmergeable singletons discarded. By aligning reads against IMGT, V, D and J genes, CDR3 length, and insertions or deletions at six rearrangement sites were assigned. Within each subset, clonotype counts were normalized to sorted cell number, and only after that were true diversity and Gini coefficients computed with the tcR R package. The overlap coefficient, calculated on TCRB nucleotide sequences, was used to quantify repertoire sharing. As a proxy for the pre-selection repertoire, out-of-frame TCRB sequences from naive cells were analyzed. Here the immuneACCESS table is served through TCRdb, limited to in-frame sequences with V and J called. Missing clones are a known gap in these copies; in checked studies unresolved V genes cover under half, and the rest lacks a known reason. V and J calls and clone size are copied from that table; D and trimming were computed from the DNA. This sample gives 200,000 to 300,000 clones in total; roughly two thirds of them show up just once. Of the sample, around 0.057% is held by the ten largest clones.

A word on this clone: Which antigen it targets is not known. Base quality data are lacking; no much larger clone is found one base away. This same CDR3 is encoded by further DNA sequences in the sample.

The sample taken for sequencing was naive CD4+ T cells from blood. Interpreted using the paper, the cell subset or site label stands for: true naive CD4+ T cells. The chain is assembled from TRBV15 and TRBJ2-7, with the D gene not confidently named. The TCR originated in a man aged 30 to 39 in good health. The DNA sequence reads TGTGCCACCAGCAGAGGCGGCGGCTCCTACGAGCAGTACTTC. Protein translation: CATSRGGGSYEQYF.